This T cell receptor (beta chain) appears in the sequencing data of a study of blood T cell repertoires in COVID-19. Assay: immunoSEQ multiplex PCR; the TCRdb copy retains only in-frame clones and omits some. The sample carries around 80,000 clones, 65% to 85% recorded once. J lost 4 bases, V lost 0 bases, and 8 bases had no gene match. The CDR3 extends over 16 amino acids. CDR1 is SGDLS and CDR2 is YYNGEE in the germline V gene. The receptor comes from a man between 50 and 59 years old with COVID-19, enrolled during active disease. The specimen sequenced was peripheral blood. This chain joins TRBV9 and TRBJ2-3, with TRBD2 matching 7 bases. The CDR3 sequence: CASSVDLGGMADTQYF. CDR3 bases: TGTGCCAGCAGCGTAGATCTGGGAGGGATGGCAGATACGCAGTATTTT. Complete variable domain (other parts from reference TRBV9 and TRBJ2-3): DSGVTQTPKHLITATGQRVTLRCSPRSGDLSVYWYQQSLDQGLQFLIQYYNGEERAKGNILERFSAQQFPDLHSELNLSSLELGDSALYFCASSVDLGGMADTQYFGPGTRLTVL.